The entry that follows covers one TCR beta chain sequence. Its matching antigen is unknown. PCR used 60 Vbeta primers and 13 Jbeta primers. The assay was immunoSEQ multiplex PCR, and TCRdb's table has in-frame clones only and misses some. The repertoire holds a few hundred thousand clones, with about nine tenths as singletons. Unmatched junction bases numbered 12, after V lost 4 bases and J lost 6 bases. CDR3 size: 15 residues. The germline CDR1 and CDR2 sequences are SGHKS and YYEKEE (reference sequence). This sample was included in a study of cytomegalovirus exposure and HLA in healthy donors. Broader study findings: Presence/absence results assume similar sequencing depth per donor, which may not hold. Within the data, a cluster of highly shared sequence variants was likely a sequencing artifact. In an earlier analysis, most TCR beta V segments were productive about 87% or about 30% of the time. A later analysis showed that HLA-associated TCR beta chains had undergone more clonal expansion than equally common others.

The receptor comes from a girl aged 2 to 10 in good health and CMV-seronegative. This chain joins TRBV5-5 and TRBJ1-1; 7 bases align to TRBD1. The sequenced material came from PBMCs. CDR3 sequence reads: CASSAQTGRGAEAFF. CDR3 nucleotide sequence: TGTGCCAGCAGCGCACAGACAGGGAGAGGGGCTGAAGCTTTCTTT.